One and the same sample provided the 12 T cell receptor beta chains below, sequenced in a study of shared clonotypes between healthy human individuals. Sequencing used immunoSEQ multiplex PCR; TCRdb keeps in-frame clones, though not all of them. In the table there are about 2.1 million clones, 93% of which are singletons. Naive CD8 isolation took CD45RO-negative cells positively selected for CCR7 and excluded terminally differentiated effector memory CD45RA+ cells. Specimen: naive CD8+ T cells from PBMCs. Source of these receptors: a man between 18 and 35 years old in good health. Some clones in this sample may be carry-over from other donors' samples.

The V and J genes are TRBV6-5 and TRBJ2-7; D perhaps matches TRBD1 (5 bases). The V gene lost 5 bases and the J gene lost 5 bases, with 10 bases spanning the gap. Germline CDR1 MNHEY, CDR2 SVGAGI. This CDR3 contains 12 residues. CDR3 DNA sequence: TGTGCCAGCAGTGAGAGACAGAACGAGCAGTACTTC. As protein: CASSERQNEQYF.

The chain is built from TRBV4-1 and TRBJ2-2; 8 bases match TRBD2. V gave up 4 bases and J gave up 3 bases; unmatched junction bases: 10. CDR1 is MGHRA and CDR2 is YSYEKL in the germline V gene. The CDR3 has 17 residues. The CDR3 bases are TGCGCCAGCAGCCCCCCCGGGGGGGGGCGGGACACCGGGGAGCTGTTTTTT. Translated: CASSPPGGGRDTGELFF.

The genes are TRBV18 and TRBJ2-7; TRBD2 aligns across 8 bases. Germline lookup yields CDR1 KGHSH and CDR2 LQKENI. V shed 8 bases and J 3 bases; nucleotides not matched to a gene: 9. This CDR3 region has 14 residues. The CDR3 DNA sequence: TGTGCCAGCGCGGGGGGACGGGGGCTCTACGAGCAGTACTTC. Its protein is CASAGGRGLYEQYF.

The J gene is TRBJ2-5, the V gene TRBV19, with unresolved D. V was clipped by 1 base and J by 5 bases, with 8 bases between them. Per germline, CDR1 LNHDA and CDR2 SQIVND (reference sequence). The CDR3 totals 13 residues. For the CDR3, the DNA is TGTGCCAGTAGTATAGTAGTCTCGGAGACCCAGTACTTC. It specifies CASSIVVSETQYF.

This sequence joins TRBV6-1 and TRBJ1-1; D not resolved. CDR3 length equals 13 residues. V lost 3 bases and J lost 0, with 5 bases in between. CDR1 is MNHNS and CDR2 is SASEGT in the germline V gene. In DNA form, the CDR3 reads TGTGCCAGCAGTGAGGTGCTGAACACTGAAGCTTTCTTT. Protein product: CASSEVLNTEAFF.

This clone was recorded once. Here the CDR3 DNA reads TGTGCCAGCAGCTTCGTCACAGGGGCTGGCTCTGAGCAGTTCTTC. This codes for CASSFVTGAGSEQFF. The chain joins TRBV11-2 to TRBJ2-1; 7 bases map to TRBD1. Trimming removed 3 bases from V and 9 bases from J; junction bases left unmatched: 11. The CDR3 consists of 15 residues. Per germline, CDR1 SGHAT and CDR2 FQNNGV.

Of note for this clone: The same CDR3 arises from other DNA sequences in this sample as well. This chain links TRBV20-1 with TRBJ2-7; D gene uncertain. Per germline, CDR1 DFQATT and CDR2 SNEGSKA (reference sequence). The CDR3 covers 11 residues. The V and J ends lost 5 bases and 3 bases respectively, with 8 bases between them. This chain's CDR3 is CSAPRSYEQYF. The CDR3 coding sequence is TGCAGTGCTCCTCGGAGCTACGAGCAGTACTTC.

This chain connects TRBV13 to TRBJ2-7; the D gene is possibly TRBD1 (6 bases). Germline CDR1 is PRHDT and CDR2 is FYEKMQ (reference sequence). V lost 9 bases to trimming and J lost 6 bases, with 18 bases between them. This CDR3 is built from 13 residues. CDR3 coding DNA: TGTGCCAGTGGACCGGGACATTCCCTCGAGCAGTACTTC. It encodes CASGPGHSLEQYF.

The CDR3 reads CASSLGIAGGPMDEQFF. CDR3 DNA: TGTGCCAGCAGCTTAGGGATAGCGGGAGGGCCTATGGATGAGCAGTTCTTC. The rearrangement links TRBV7-9 to TRBJ2-1, with 11 positions matching TRBD2. The junction had 10 bases not matched to a gene; V was cut back by 1 base and J by 8 bases. This CDR3 is 17 amino acids long. Germline V gene data show CDR1 as SEHNR and CDR2 as FQNEAQ (reference sequence).

V is TRBV27 and J is TRBJ2-7, with 7 bases aligning to TRBD2. With V trimmed by 0 bases and J by 4 bases, 9 bases remained unmatched. The germline V gene encodes CDR1 MNHEY and CDR2 SMNVEV (reference sequence). This CDR3 has 16 residues. Written as DNA, the CDR3 is TGTGCCAGCAGTTTATCGCGGGTAGCGGGCGTATACGAGCAGTACTTC. Residues: CASSLSRVAGVYEQYF.

V gene TRBV27 combines with J gene TRBJ2-3; D is unclear. The germline V gene encodes CDR1 MNHEY and CDR2 SMNVEV (reference sequence). The CDR3 totals 16 residues. Trimming shortened V by 5 bases and J by 2 bases, and 17 bases separated the two germline ends. This CDR3 reads CASSPERGPDTDTQYF. The CDR3 region has the DNA TGTGCCAGCAGTCCCGAGCGTGGGCCCGACACAGATACGCAGTATTTT.

The rearrangement joins TRBV30 to TRBJ1-2; 9 nucleotides align to TRBD1. Germline CDR1 GTSNPN, CDR2 SVGIG (reference sequence). The CDR3 spans 14 residues. J gave up 2 bases and V 7 bases, and 8 bases lay outside the gene matches. The CDR3 protein is CASRPGQGNYGYTF. As DNA, the CDR3 is TGTGCCTCGAGACCAGGACAGGGGAACTATGGCTACACCTTC.